These 27 T cell receptor beta chains came from one sample sequenced in a study of T-cell memory formation after mild COVID-19 (dated by TCRdb to 2020 to 2022). To prepare the library, 5' RACE was applied. Sequencing relied on an Illumina NovaSeq 6000. TCRdb's own reprocessing of the public reads used fastp at Q25 and MiXCR and kept productive beta chains. Every entry covers one CDR3 protein and lists the most common genes and DNA from its rows. The sample has about 600,000 distinct CDR3 sequences on record, 20% to 25% of them singletons. Roughly 9.1% of the sample lies in the top ten. The sequenced sample consisted of PBMCs or a T cell subset sorted from them (not recorded which). The receptor source for this set is an adult woman who had mild COVID-19 (a few samples of this study predate the infection). The sample titles of this study are shuffled in the database, so cell type and time point are left out; the donor was told from shared clones.

V usage is TRBV7-8 and J usage is TRBJ2-7; 8 bases are shared with TRBD2. There are 15 residues in the CDR3. Germline CDR1 and CDR2: SGHVS and FQNEAQ. Trimming cost V 5 bases and J 0 bases; bases outside gene matches: 6. CDR3 region: CASSLEGTSSYEQYF. CDR3 nucleotide sequence: TGTGCCAGCAGCCTAGAGGGGACTAGCTCCTACGAGCAGTACTTC.

The chain combines TRBV5-1 with TRBJ2-7; 8 nucleotides line up with TRBD1. Germline V gene sequence: CDR1 SGHRS, CDR2 YFSETQ. This CDR3 is 19 amino acids long. V shed 0 bases and J 0 bases; nucleotides not matched to a gene: 14. The CDR3 here is CASSLVGARVGTGSYEQYF. The CDR3 nucleotides read TGCGCCAGCAGCTTGGTGGGTGCCCGAGTAGGGACAGGCTCCTACGAGCAGTACTTC.

The chain recombines TRBV30 with TRBJ1-4; D might be TRBD1 (5 bases). Trimming pared 0 bases from V and 7 bases from J, leaving 12 bases between. Germline CDR1 GTSNPN, CDR2 SVGIG (reference sequence). The CDR3 consists of 14 residues. The CDR3 here is CAWSVSGGGEKLFF. DNA for the CDR3: TGTGCCTGGAGTGTATCTGGGGGTGGTGAAAAACTGTTTTTT.

The J gene is TRBJ2-3, the V gene TRBV12-3 or TRBV12-4; 10 bases fit TRBD2. The V segment lost 2 bases and the J segment 4 bases; nucleotides outside the gene matches: 6. The length of the CDR3 is 16 residues. The DNA for the CDR3 is TGTGCCAGCAGTTTATTATCTAGCGGGGGTTCAGATACGCAGTATTTT. It yields the protein CASSLLSSGGSDTQYF.

V gene TRBV29-1 combines with J gene TRBJ1-1; tentatively, D is TRBD1 (5 bases). The V gene's germline CDR1 is SQVTM and CDR2 ANQGSEA. Trimming pared 6 bases from V and 2 bases from J, leaving 13 bases between. This CDR3 has 13 amino acids. The CDR3 DNA sequence: TGCAGCGTGCGTGGGGGGGTTAACACTGAAGCTTTCTTT. This codes for CSVRGGVNTEAFF.

The chain couples TRBV4-2 to TRBJ2-5, with 14 bases fitting TRBD2. This CDR3 comprises 17 residues. Germline V CDR1 and CDR2: LGHNA, YNFKEQ. V was clipped by 6 bases and J by 0 bases; unmatched bases: 6. The CDR3: CASSRGTSGSYQETQYF. CDR3 sequence (DNA): TGTGCCAGCAGTCGAGGGACTAGCGGGAGTTACCAAGAGACCCAGTACTTC.

The chain is built from TRBV19 and TRBJ1-1; the match to TRBD1 covers 7 bases. The V gene end was trimmed by 9 bases and the J gene end by 3 bases; junction bases not matched to a gene: 10. Germline lookup yields CDR1 LNHDA and CDR2 SQIVND (reference sequence). The CDR3 consists of 14 residues. The CDR3 sequence is CASRDSRRDTEAFF. In nucleotides, the CDR3 is TGTGCCAGCCGGGACAGCCGCCGGGACACTGAAGCTTTCTTT.

The chain joins TRBV5-1 to TRBJ2-1, with D perhaps TRBD1 (6 bases). The germline gives CDR1 SGHRS, CDR2 YFSETQ. The V end lost 4 bases, the J end lost 6 bases, and 20 bases lay between the germline ends. This CDR3 is 16 amino acids long. DNA for the CDR3: TGCGCCAGCAGCAGATATACAGGGCTCAATGGCAATGAGCAGTTCTTC. Protein product: CASSRYTGLNGNEQFF.

The chain carries TRBV20-1 and TRBJ2-3, with TRBD2 as a possible D gene (6 bases). Looked up from germline, CDR1 is DFQATT and CDR2 is SNEGSKA (reference sequence). CDR3 length: 15 residues. V shed 6 bases and J shed 0 bases, with 16 bases lying between them. CDR3: CSALPLALSTDTQYF. The DNA for the CDR3 is TGCAGTGCCCTGCCCCTAGCGCTTAGCACAGATACGCAGTATTTT.

Only a few counts were recorded for this clonotype. The chain links TRBV7-2 to TRBJ1-1; weak D call: TRBD1 (5 bases). V lost 5 bases and J 0 bases, leaving 13 bases between the germline ends. Germline CDR1 reads SGHTA; CDR2 reads FQGNSA. The CDR3 length is 15 residues. The CDR3 DNA reads TGTGCCAGCAGCAACGACAGAAATATGAACACTGAAGCTTTCTTT. It encodes CASSNDRNMNTEAFF.

This clonotype occurred a few times. The chain joins TRBV7-7 to TRBJ2-1; 9 bases align to TRBD2. CDR3 length equals 15 residues. With 5 bases clipped from V and 2 bases from J, the junction kept 4 bases outside the gene matches. Germline assignment: CDR1 SSHAT and CDR2 FNYEAQ (reference sequence). CDR3 loop: CASSKVAGAYNEQFF. As DNA, the CDR3 is TGTGCCAGCAGCAAAGTAGCGGGGGCCTACAATGAGCAGTTCTTC.

The genes are TRBV6-5 and TRBJ2-2; TRBD2 aligns across 11 bases. The V segment lost 5 bases and the J segment 7 bases; nucleotides outside the gene matches: 9. This CDR3 is built from 16 residues. Germline lookup yields CDR1 MNHEY and CDR2 SVGAGI. CDR3 amino acids: CASSPGLAARNGELFF. CDR3 coding DNA: TGTGCCAGCAGTCCGGGACTAGCGGCGCGAAACGGGGAGCTGTTTTTT.

This clonotype was picked up a small number of times. V is TRBV30 and J is TRBJ2-5, with D possibly being TRBD2 (7 bases). The CDR3 is 16 residues long. V gave up 1 base and J gave up 3 bases, with 18 bases separating them. Per the germline V gene, CDR1 is GTSNPN and CDR2 is SVGIG (reference sequence). DNA of the CDR3: TGTGCCTGGAGTGGGCGGGGGCGAGGGAAGAAAGAGACCCAGTACTTC. This sequence encodes CAWSGRGRGKKETQYF.

This clonotype has just a few counts. The CDR3 DNA follows: TGTGCCAGCAGTTCAGGGAGTAATTCACCCCTCCACTTT. The encoded protein is CASSSGSNSPLHF. This chain joins TRBV6-2 or TRBV6-3 and TRBJ1-6; TRBD1 might be the D (5 bases). This CDR3 is built from 13 residues. Trimming pared 4 bases from V and 6 bases from J, leaving 7 bases between. In germline, CDR1 is MNHEY, CDR2 SVGEGT.

This clonotype was seen at least ten times. The chain has TRBV19 and TRBJ2-7; D possibly corresponds to TRBD2 (6 bases). Germline V gene sequence: CDR1 LNHDA, CDR2 SQIVND (reference sequence). Between the trimmed V and J ends, which lost 4 bases and 3 bases, there was a span of 13 bases. This CDR3 is built from 14 residues. The chain's CDR3 is CASSRQGGGYEQYF. The CDR3 DNA reads as TGTGCCAGTAGTAGGCAGGGAGGCGGCTACGAGCAGTACTTC.

This clonotype was detected a few times. The chain employs TRBV7-9 and TRBJ2-1; TRBD2 matches at 7 bases. The junction had 3 bases not matched to a gene; V was cut back by 1 base and J by 6 bases. CDR3 length: 14 residues. Per germline, CDR1 SEHNR and CDR2 FQNEAQ (reference sequence). CDR3 coding DNA: TGTGCCAGCAGCTTAGACGCGGGAGTCAATGAGCAGTTCTTC. Its protein product is CASSLDAGVNEQFF.

There are a few counts of this clonotype. V and J are TRBV27 and TRBJ1-2; D is undetermined. CDR1 and CDR2 (germline): MNHEY, SMNVEV (reference sequence). The CDR3 is 13 amino acids. Trimming removed 3 bases from V and 5 bases from J, with 10 bases in between. The CDR3 sequence: CASSLEPGYGYTF. CDR3 sequence (DNA): TGTGCCAGCAGTTTGGAACCGGGTTATGGCTACACCTTC.

The CDR3 sequence is CASSPRGADQPQHF. The CDR3 nucleotides are TGTGCCAGCAGCCCCCGCGGTGCCGATCAGCCCCAGCATTTT. V gene TRBV7-9 combines with J gene TRBJ1-5; D unresolved. Germline V gene data show CDR1 as SEHNR and CDR2 as FQNEAQ (reference sequence). The CDR3 is 14 residues long. Between the trimmed V and J ends, which lost 5 bases and 5 bases, there was a span of 13 bases. The entire variable domain, with the rest obtained from reference TRBV7-9 and TRBJ1-5, is as follows: DTGVSQNPRHKITKRGQNVTFRCDPISEHNRLYWYRQTLGQGPEFLTYFQNEAQLEKSRLLSDRFSAERPKGSFSTLEIQRTEQGDSAMYLCASSPRGADQPQHFGDGTRLSIL.

The CDR3 sequence: CASSLAAGTGANVLTF. Here the CDR3 DNA reads TGCGCCAGCAGCTTGGCTGCTGGGACTGGGGCCAACGTCCTGACTTTC. J is TRBJ2-6 and V is TRBV5-1; unclear D gene. The CDR3 covers 16 residues. Germline assignment: CDR1 SGHRS and CDR2 YFSETQ. V was shortened by 0 bases and J by 2 bases, with 9 bases between the two germline ends.

This clonotype was seen only a few times. The J gene is TRBJ2-3, the V gene TRBV29-1, with D uncertain. Germline-derived CDR1 and CDR2 are SQVTM and ANQGSEA. Trimming stripped 2 bases from V and 3 bases from J, with 6 bases between. The CDR3 has 12 residues. The CDR3 here is CSVEKVTDTQYF. The CDR3 nucleotides read TGCAGCGTTGAAAAGGTTACAGATACGCAGTATTTT.

V and J are TRBV11-1 and TRBJ2-7, with 9 bases identical to TRBD1. CDR1 SGHAT and CDR2 FQDESV come from the germline V gene (reference sequence). The CDR3 runs to 14 residues. V trimming: 1 base; J trimming: 5 bases; junction bases outside the gene matches: 3. In nucleotides, the CDR3 is TGTGCCAGCAGCTTAGGGGACAGGGTCCACGAGCAGTACTTC. It codes for CASSLGDRVHEQYF.

The chain combines TRBV20-1 with TRBJ2-7; TRBD2 aligns across 7 bases. CDR1 and CDR2 (germline): DFQATT, SNEGSKA (reference sequence). The CDR3 is made up of 13 amino acids. V shed 3 bases and J 5 bases; nucleotides not matched to a gene: 7. The CDR3 region has the DNA TGCAGTGCTAGGATCCCGAGCGGGAACGAGCAGTACTTC. Its translation is CSARIPSGNEQYF.

A few counts support this clonotype. CDR3 loop: CASSYLTDTDTQYF. Here the CDR3 DNA reads TGTGCCAGCAGTTACCTTACCGACACAGATACGCAGTATTTT. This chain joins TRBV6-2 or TRBV6-3 and TRBJ2-3; D uncertain. The V end was cut by 2 bases, the J end by 2 bases, with 8 bases between. CDR1 MNHEY and CDR2 SVGEGT come from the germline V gene. The CDR3 consists of 14 residues.

This rearrangement joins TRBV30 to TRBJ2-1; 7 positions match TRBD2. The CDR3 is 16 amino acids. Germline assignment: CDR1 GTSNPN and CDR2 SVGIG (reference sequence). V lost 4 bases, J lost 1 base, and 10 bases stayed unmatched. CDR3 DNA: TGTGCCTGGAAGATGAGCGGGATCGCATCCTACAATGAGCAGTTCTTC. Amino acid sequence: CAWKMSGIASYNEQFF.

This clonotype was observed at least ten times. This chain connects TRBV9 to TRBJ2-3; possibly TRBD2 for D (5 bases). The CDR3 is 14 residues long. From germline, CDR1 is SGDLS and CDR2 YYNGEE. Deletions cut 0 bases from V and 4 bases from J, with 9 bases between. Here the CDR3 reads CASSVGLLADTQYF. The CDR3 nucleotides read TGTGCCAGCAGCGTAGGACTATTGGCAGATACGCAGTATTTT.

In this sample, this clonotype turned up a few times. The CDR3 loop is CASSFGLAGVQYF. The CDR3 nucleotides read TGTGCCAGCAGCTTCGGACTAGCGGGGGTCCAGTATTTT. The rearrangement links TRBV7-3 to TRBJ2-3, with 13 bases that match TRBD2. This CDR3 comprises 13 residues. Germline trimming cut 3 bases from V and 12 bases from J; bases unmatched to any gene: 3. Germline V gene sequence: CDR1 SGHTA, CDR2 FQGTGA.

The V and J genes are TRBV4-1 and TRBJ1-4; no reliable D call. The V end lost 4 bases, the J end lost 2 bases, and 11 bases lay between the germline ends. Looked up from germline, CDR1 is MGHRA and CDR2 is YSYEKL. The CDR3 consists of 15 residues. The chain's CDR3 is CASSPKVRTNEKLFF. As DNA, the CDR3 is TGCGCCAGCAGCCCGAAAGTGCGGACTAATGAAAAACTGTTTTTT.